The next 21 T cell receptor beta chains were all read from a single sample in a study of T cell repertoires in cytomegalovirus infection. TCRdb re-analysed the reads in MiXCR, keeping a single row per CDR3 protein. The sample shows almost 500,000 distinct CDR3 sequences, approximately 10% of them seen only once. Sequenced material: PBMCs. The receptors come from a human donor in good health (CMV status not recorded). Some clones in this sample may be carry-over from other donors' samples.

This clonotype has at least ten counts. The chain links TRBV4-2 to TRBJ2-3; tentatively, D is TRBD2 (6 bases). Germline assignment: CDR1 LGHNA and CDR2 YNFKEQ. Trimming stripped 0 bases from V and 2 bases from J, with 12 bases between. This CDR3 region has 16 residues. In nucleotides, the CDR3 is TGTGCCAGCAGCCAAGAAATCGCGGGATTCACAGATACGCAGTATTTT. Encoded protein: CASSQEIAGFTDTQYF.

This clonotype was seen a few times. The gene calls are TRBV3-1 and TRBJ2-7, with TRBD1 as a possible D gene (5 bases). This CDR3 is 14 amino acids long. V dropped 1 base and J dropped 3 bases, with 10 bases sitting between them. CDR1 is LGHDT and CDR2 is YNNKEL in the germline V gene (reference sequence). The CDR3 DNA follows: TGTGCCAGCAGCCAAGGAAGGGGCCTCTACGAGCAGTACTTC. This codes for CASSQGRGLYEQYF.

In this sample, this clonotype turned up many times. The chain recombines TRBV7-8 with TRBJ2-2; D remains ambiguous. Germline V gene sequence: CDR1 SGHVS, CDR2 FQNEAQ. The CDR3 is 16 residues long. V lost 1 base and J lost 0, with 9 bases in between. Here the CDR3 reads CASSLGPAANTGELFF. The CDR3 nucleotides are TGTGCCAGCAGCTTAGGTCCTGCGGCGAACACCGGGGAGCTGTTTTTT.

The chain links TRBV13 to TRBJ2-5, with a weak D call TRBD1 (5 bases). The length of the CDR3 is 14 residues. In germline, CDR1 is PRHDT, CDR2 FYEKMQ (reference sequence). V was trimmed by 0 bases and J by 3 bases, leaving 8 bases between them. CDR3 in DNA: TGTGCCAGCAGCTTAGGTGGGGCAAAAGAGACCCAGTACTTC. It codes for CASSLGGAKETQYF.

Only a few counts were recorded for this clonotype. The chain recombines TRBV29-1 with TRBJ1-1; D may be TRBD1 (5 bases). In germline, CDR1 is SQVTM, CDR2 ANQGSEA. V dropped 3 bases and J dropped 4 bases, with 9 bases sitting between them. The CDR3 totals 12 residues. CDR3 protein: CSVDSGGTEAFF. Here the CDR3 DNA reads TGCAGCGTTGATTCGGGGGGCACTGAAGCTTTCTTT.

This sequence joins TRBV20-1 and TRBJ1-5; the match to TRBD1 covers 9 bases. CDR1 DFQATT and CDR2 SNEGSKA come from the germline V gene (reference sequence). The CDR3 contains 15 residues. V gave up 1 base and J gave up 8 bases; unmatched junction bases: 9. CDR3 sequence: CSARASTGGIEPQHF. Written as DNA, the CDR3 is TGCAGTGCTAGAGCTTCGACAGGGGGTATCGAGCCCCAGCATTTT.

The table lists this clonotype with a few counts. The chain joins TRBV28 to TRBJ2-7; the D gene is possibly TRBD2 (6 bases). This CDR3 is built from 15 residues. Germline values: CDR1 MDHEN, CDR2 SYDVKM. Trimming took off 5 bases at V and 1 base at J, with 15 bases between the two ends. The CDR3 region has the DNA TGTGCCAGCAGTGCACCGGGACGGGGGTCCTACGAGCAGTACTTC. This encodes CASSAPGRGSYEQYF.

This clonotype was seen only a few times. The genes are TRBV4-2 and TRBJ2-7, with D perhaps matching TRBD1 (6 bases). There are 15 residues in the CDR3. CDR1 is LGHNA, CDR2 YNFKEQ, per germline. V dropped 1 base and J dropped 4 bases, with 14 bases sitting between them. Written as DNA, the CDR3 is TGTGCCAGCAGCCAAGGGTCAGGACAGAGTTACGAGCAGTACTTC. Its translation: CASSQGSGQSYEQYF.

Remarks on this clonotype: Being one base from a much bigger clone, this may be a read error. This chain connects TRBV24-1 to TRBJ1-3; D ambiguous. Trimming left V 5 bases short and J 2 bases short, with 12 bases between. The CDR3 spans 15 residues. Germline CDR1 is KGHDR and CDR2 is SFDVKD. CDR3 in amino acids: CATSGWRPPGNTIYF. CDR3 bases: TGTGCCACCAGTGGCTGGCGCCCTCCTGGAAACACCATATATTTT.

The chain carries TRBV20-1 and TRBJ2-3, with 14 bases fitting TRBD2. The germline V gene encodes CDR1 DFQATT and CDR2 SNEGSKA (reference sequence). The trim removed 1 base at V and 6 bases at J, leaving 6 bases unmatched. This CDR3 contains 16 residues. This CDR3 reads CSARGGLAGGRDTQYF. In nucleotides, the CDR3 is TGCAGTGCTAGAGGTGGACTAGCGGGAGGAAGGGATACGCAGTATTTT.

This clonotype appeared many times. This rearrangement joins TRBV6-1 to TRBJ1-2, with D hard to call. V gave up 0 bases and J gave up 2 bases, with 16 bases separating them. Germline V gives CDR1 MNHNS, CDR2 SASEGT. The CDR3 has 17 residues. CDR3 protein: CASSEASTGAGNYGYTF. CDR3 coding DNA: TGTGCCAGCAGTGAAGCCTCCACGGGTGCCGGGAACTATGGCTACACCTTC.

This clonotype showed up many times. The chain uses TRBV2 and TRBJ2-1; 7 nucleotides align to TRBD2. Germline CDR1 and CDR2: SNHLY and FYNNEI. This CDR3 comprises 14 residues. V trimming: 7 bases; J trimming: 1 base; junction bases outside the gene matches: 4. Here the CDR3 DNA reads TGTGCCAGCAAGGGCGGGGGATCCTACAATGAGCAGTTCTTC. Translated, it gives CASKGGGSYNEQFF.

This clonotype was detected many times. This chain uses TRBV12-3 or TRBV12-4 with TRBJ2-5, with 8 bases identical to TRBD2. Trimming at V came to 1 base and at J to 5 bases, leaving 6 bases not matched to a gene. The CDR3 loop spans 15 amino acids. The CDR3 DNA reads TGTGCCAGCAGTTTAGAAGCGGGAGTACGGGAGACCCAGTACTTC. It is translated as CASSLEAGVRETQYF.

Many counts were recorded for this clonotype. The rearrangement uses TRBV20-1 and TRBJ1-2, with 10 nucleotides matching TRBD1. V was pared by 0 bases and J by 4 bases, with 8 bases of the junction left unmatched. From germline, CDR1 is DFQATT and CDR2 SNEGSKA (reference sequence). This CDR3 region has 16 residues. The CDR3 region is CSARDHRDRGGYGYTF. CDR3 nucleotides: TGCAGTGCTAGAGACCACCGGGACAGGGGTGGCTATGGCTACACCTTC.

The chain combines TRBV20-1 with TRBJ1-2; no reliable D call. The CDR3 contains 12 residues. The V end was cut by 5 bases, the J end by 0 bases, with 7 bases between. Germline V lookup: CDR1 DFQATT, CDR2 SNEGSKA (reference sequence). CDR3 in amino acids: CSALRTNYGYTF. The CDR3 DNA reads TGCAGTGCTTTGAGAACTAACTATGGCTACACCTTC.

This clonotype was observed at least ten times. The chain uses TRBV7-3 and TRBJ2-2, with 10 bases identical to TRBD1. This CDR3 region has 16 residues. V lost 5 bases to trimming and J lost 5 bases; unmatched junction nucleotides: 8. The germline gives CDR1 SGHTA, CDR2 FQGTGA. The CDR3 spells CASSPGQGVITGELFF. The CDR3 DNA follows: TGTGCCAGCAGCCCCGGACAGGGGGTTATTACCGGGGAGCTGTTTTTT.

This clonotype was seen repeatedly, ten times or more. The chain recombines TRBV4-1 with TRBJ2-5; TRBD2 matches 14 bases. The V gene end was trimmed by 6 bases and the J gene end by 4 bases; junction bases not matched to a gene: 13. CDR1 MGHRA and CDR2 YSYEKL come from the germline V gene. The CDR3 has 18 residues. CDR3 protein: CASSPTSGRGIVRETQYF. The CDR3 DNA reads as TGCGCCAGCAGTCCGACTAGCGGGAGGGGCATTGTTCGAGAGACCCAGTACTTC.

Only a few counts were recorded for this clonotype. V is TRBV10-3 and J is TRBJ2-7; 7 bases are shared with TRBD1. The CDR3 contains 14 residues. The junction had 11 bases not matched to a gene; V was cut back by 10 bases and J by 2 bases. Germline CDR1 reads ENHRY; CDR2 reads SYGVKD. Here the CDR3 reads CATAQDRVAYEQYF. The CDR3, as DNA: TGTGCCACCGCCCAAGACAGGGTTGCCTACGAGCAGTACTTC.

This clonotype has a count of ten or more. The genes are TRBV5-1 and TRBJ2-3, with TRBD2 matching over 10 bases. Germline-derived CDR1 and CDR2 are SGHRS and YFSETQ. This CDR3 region has 17 residues. With V trimmed by 3 bases and J by 0 bases, 7 bases remained unmatched. The CDR3 coding sequence is TGCGCCAGCAGCTCCGGAATGACTAGCGGGAGCACAGATACGCAGTATTTT. Protein sequence: CASSSGMTSGSTDTQYF.

The sample holds many counts of this clonotype. The gene calls are TRBV5-6 and TRBJ1-4, with 8 bases fitting TRBD1. V lost 4 bases to trimming and J lost 7 bases; unmatched junction nucleotides: 6. CDR3 length: 14 residues. Germline CDR1 is SGHDT and CDR2 is YYEEEE. CDR3 loop: CASSRTGTREKLFF. The CDR3 DNA is TGTGCCAGCAGCCGGACAGGGACTCGTGAAAAACTGTTTTTT. The full variable domain, its missing parts supplied by reference TRBV5-6 and TRBJ1-4, is DAGVTQSPTHLIKTRGQQVTLRCSPKSGHDTVSWYQQALGQGPQFIFQYYEEEERQRGNFPDRFSGHQFPNYSSELNVNALLLGDSALYLCASSRTGTREKLFFGSGTQLSVL.

The rearrangement uses TRBV5-1 and TRBJ1-5; D call uncertain. V was clipped by 0 bases and J by 1 base, with 8 bases between them. In germline, CDR1 is SGHRS, CDR2 YFSETQ. This CDR3 is built from 15 residues. This CDR3 is CASSLGGESNQPQHF. CDR3 nucleotide sequence: TGCGCCAGCAGCTTGGGGGGTGAAAGCAATCAGCCCCAGCATTTT.